This entry describes one T cell receptor beta chain. Using immunoSEQ multiplex PCR, the repertoire was profiled, and TCRdb retains in-frame clones only, with some absent. The top ten clones hold roughly 4% of a sample with about 270,000 clones, just under 90% of them seen once. This sample stems from a study of blood T cell repertoires in COVID-19. Looking at the study overall: COVID-19 samples collected from the United States, Italy and Spain covered acute and convalescent phases.

Trimming took 8 bases from V and 0 from J, leaving 11 bases between them. CDR3 size: 13 residues. The germline V gene has CDR1 ENHRY and CDR2 SYGVKD. The chain is built from TRBV10-3 and TRBJ2-7; the D gene is possibly TRBD2 (6 bases). This receptor was taken from a young woman with acute COVID-19. Sequenced sample: PBMCs or T cells enriched from blood (not recorded which). The CDR3 nucleotides are TGTGCCATCCAGACTAGTTCCTCCTACGAGCAGTACTTC. This encodes CAIQTSSSYEQYF.